Shown below are 7 T cell receptor beta chains from a single sample sequenced in a study of blood T cells in healthy people across ages. A J-beta primer mix and a sample-barcoded 5' primer were used in a second PCR of roughly 6 to 11 cycles. TCRdb re-called the 5' RACE reads through MiXCR, storing one row per CDR3 protein. The sample carries hundreds of thousands of distinct CDR3 sequences, around 62% recorded once. Specimen: blood. These receptors came from a man aged 25-45 years in good health.

The rearrangement links TRBV5-5 to TRBJ2-4, with 11 nucleotides matching TRBD2. CDR3 size: 17 residues. Losses at the gene ends were 0 bases for V and 8 bases for J; bases not matched to a gene: 10. From germline, CDR1 is SGHKS and CDR2 YYEKEE (reference sequence). In DNA form, the CDR3 reads TGTGCCAGCAGCTTGGGATATAGCGGGGGGGCCCTGGACATTCAGTACTTC. This translates into CASSLGYSGGALDIQYF.

This sequence joins TRBV5-1 and TRBJ2-3; TRBD2 agrees at 10 bases. V shed 4 bases, J shed 8 bases, and the junction held 10 bases outside the gene matches. The CDR3 length is 15 residues. Germline-derived CDR1 and CDR2 are SGHRS and YFSETQ. CDR3 in DNA: TGCGCCAGCAGCCAGCGACGAGCGGGGGGGAGTACGCAGTATTTT. This gives the protein CASSQRRAGGSTQYF.

The chain couples TRBV7-2 to TRBJ2-5, with TRBD2 identical over 14 bases. J gave up 11 bases and V 3 bases, and 14 bases lay outside the gene matches. The length of the CDR3 is 17 residues. Germline CDR1 SGHTA, CDR2 FQGNSA. DNA of the CDR3: TGTGCCAGCAGCTTCGGACTAGCGGGGGGAACCTACAATGAGCAGTACTTC. Translated, it gives CASSFGLAGGTYNEQYF.

The gene calls are TRBV5-1 and TRBJ1-6; D might be TRBD1 (5 bases). Per germline, CDR1 SGHRS and CDR2 YFSETQ. Trimming cost V 3 bases and J 7 bases, with 14 bases left between them. CDR3 length equals 15 residues. The DNA for the CDR3 is TGCGCCAGCAGCTCCGGGGGACGGACAAATTCACCCCTCCACTTT. This encodes CASSSGGRTNSPLHF.

The chain carries TRBV6-2 or TRBV6-3 and TRBJ2-2; tentative D call: TRBD1 (7 bases). Germline V lookup: CDR1 MNHEY, CDR2 SVGEGT. CDR3 length: 16 amino acids. V lost 5 bases to trimming and J lost 4 bases, with 17 bases between them. CDR3 sequence: CASSPSGRGATGELFF. The CDR3 DNA reads TGTGCCAGCAGTCCCTCGGGCAGGGGGGCCACCGGGGAGCTGTTTTTT.

CDR3 coding DNA: TGTGCCAGCTCAACAGGGTTTCTCACTGAAGCTTTCTTT. This sequence encodes CASSTGFLTEAFF. V gene TRBV18 combines with J gene TRBJ1-1; perhaps TRBD1 as D (6 bases). The germline CDR1 and CDR2 sequences are KGHSH and LQKENI. The CDR3 is 13 amino acids. Trimming removed 5 bases at V and 4 bases at J, with 11 bases between.

This sequence joins TRBV6-2 or TRBV6-3 and TRBJ2-7; unclear D gene. Germline loops: CDR1 MNHEY, CDR2 SVGEGT. The CDR3 has 14 amino acids. V lost 6 bases, J lost 1 base, and 13 bases lay in between. The CDR3 DNA is TGTGCCAGCAGACCGGTAGGGTCTTCCTACGAGCAGTACTTC. It encodes CASRPVGSSYEQYF.